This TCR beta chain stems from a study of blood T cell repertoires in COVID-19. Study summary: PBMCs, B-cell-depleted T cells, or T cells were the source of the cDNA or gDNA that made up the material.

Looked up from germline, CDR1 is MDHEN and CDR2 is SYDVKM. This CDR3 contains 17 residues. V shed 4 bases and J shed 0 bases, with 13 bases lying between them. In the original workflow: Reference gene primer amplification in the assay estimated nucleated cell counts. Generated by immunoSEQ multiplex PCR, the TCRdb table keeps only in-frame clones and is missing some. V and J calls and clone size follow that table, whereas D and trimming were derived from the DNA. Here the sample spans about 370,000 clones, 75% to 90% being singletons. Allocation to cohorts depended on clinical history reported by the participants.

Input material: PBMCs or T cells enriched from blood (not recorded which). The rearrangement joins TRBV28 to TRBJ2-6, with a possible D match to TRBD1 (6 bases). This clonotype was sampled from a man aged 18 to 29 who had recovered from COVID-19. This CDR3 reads CASSSRTVGSGANVLTF. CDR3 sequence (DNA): TGTGCCAGCAGTTCCAGGACAGTTGGCTCTGGGGCCAACGTCCTGACTTTC.